These 17 T cell receptor beta chains were sequenced from one sample in a study of blood T cell repertoires in COVID-19. The data were produced by immunoSEQ multiplex PCR, yet TCRdb's version contains in-frame clones alone and is incomplete. Of approximately 100,000 clones detected, 80% to 90% appear once; the ten largest clones hold roughly 12%. Sequencing used peripheral blood. All receptors come from a woman aged 30 to 39 with acute or convalescent COVID-19.

The rearrangement joins TRBV18 to TRBJ2-4; a possible D gene is TRBD2 (6 bases). This CDR3 comprises 12 residues. V shed 3 bases and J shed 13 bases, with 13 bases lying between them. Germline CDR1 reads KGHSH; CDR2 reads LQKENI. The DNA for the CDR3 is TGTGCCAGCTCACCTCAGGGACTGCACCAGTACTTC. This gives the protein CASSPQGLHQYF.

This rearrangement joins TRBV7-9 to TRBJ1-3, with 7 bases identical to TRBD1. The V gene's germline CDR1 is SEHNR and CDR2 FQNEAQ (reference sequence). The CDR3 extends over 17 amino acids. After removal of 7 bases from V and 6 bases from J, the junction contained 18 bases not matched to a gene. CDR3 loop: CASILSPTGTAENTIYF. For the CDR3, the DNA is TGTGCCAGCATCCTATCACCCACCGGGACAGCTGAAAACACCATATATTTT.

J is TRBJ2-1 and V is TRBV15; 7 nucleotides align to TRBD1. Trimming removed 5 bases from V and 3 bases from J; junction bases left unmatched: 4. The CDR3 length is 14 residues. The germline V gene encodes CDR1 LNHNV and CDR2 YYDKDF (reference sequence). CDR3 nucleotides: TGTGCCACCAGCGATAGGGACAGCTACAATGAGCAGTTCTTC. Translated, it gives CATSDRDSYNEQFF.

The chain employs TRBV29-1 and TRBJ1-1; D unresolved. The V end was cut by 6 bases, the J end by 1 base, with 9 bases between. The CDR3 has 12 amino acids. Germline values: CDR1 SQVTM, CDR2 ANQGSEA. CDR3 sequence (DNA): TGCAGCGTCGGGGTTTCGAACACTGAAGCTTTCTTT. Translation: CSVGVSNTEAFF.

The V gene is TRBV14, the J gene TRBJ1-1; the D gene is possibly TRBD1 (6 bases). Germline lookup yields CDR1 SGHDN and CDR2 FVKESK. This CDR3 has 15 amino acids. With 4 bases removed from V and 0 bases from J, the gap between germline ends came to 12 bases. CDR3 residues: CASSLRQALNTEAFF. The CDR3 DNA sequence: TGTGCCAGCAGCCTTAGACAGGCTTTGAACACTGAAGCTTTCTTT. Complete variable domain (other parts from reference TRBV14 and TRBJ1-1): EAGVTQFPSHSVIEKGQTVTLRCDPISGHDNLYWYRRVMGKEIKFLLHFVKESKQDESGMPNNRFLAERTGGTYSTLKVQPAELEDSGVYFCASSLRQALNTEAFFGQGTRLTVV.

The chain uses TRBV4-1 and TRBJ1-1, with unresolved D. The CDR3 is 14 residues long. V gave up 1 base and J gave up 2 bases, with 8 bases separating them. Germline V CDR1 and CDR2: MGHRA, YSYEKL. CDR3 loop: CASSQVVSNTEAFF. CDR3 sequence (DNA): TGCGCCAGCAGCCAAGTTGTCAGTAACACTGAAGCTTTCTTT.

In DNA form, the CDR3 reads TGTGCCAGCAGCAACATAGCGGGGGGATCCCAGAGAACCTACGAGCAGTACTTC. Translating it yields CASSNIAGGSQRTYEQYF. The chain combines TRBV21-1 with TRBJ2-7; TRBD2, as called in the table, went unchecked against the DNA. TRBV21-1 is noted as a pseudogene. This CDR3 is built from 18 residues.

The chain has TRBV11-2 and TRBJ2-7; the match to TRBD1 covers 10 bases. The ends lost 4 bases at V and 1 base at J; junction bases unmatched: 4. CDR1 and CDR2 (germline): SGHAT, FQNNGV. There are 15 residues in the CDR3. The CDR3 is CASSSMDRGSYEQYF. In nucleotides, the CDR3 is TGTGCCAGCAGCTCGATGGACAGGGGGTCCTACGAGCAGTACTTC.

This chain connects TRBV6-2 or TRBV6-3 to TRBJ1-5; D may be TRBD1 (6 bases). The germline V gene encodes CDR1 MNHEY and CDR2 SVGEGT. The ends were cut back, 6 bases at V and 2 bases at J, with 20 bases in the middle. The CDR3 runs to 17 residues. CDR3: CASSPTGGGRGNQPQHF. DNA of the CDR3: TGTGCCAGCAGCCCTACGGGGGGCGGTAGAGGCAATCAGCCCCAGCATTTT.

The V call is TRBV5-1, the J call TRBJ1-5; 7 positions match TRBD1. CDR3 length equals 15 residues. Germline V gene data show CDR1 as SGHRS and CDR2 as YFSETQ. The V gene end was trimmed by 0 bases and the J gene end by 6 bases; junction bases not matched to a gene: 6. Written as DNA, the CDR3 is TGCGCCAGCAGCTTGGAGACAGGGAAAGGTCAGCCCCAGCATTTT. This gives the protein CASSLETGKGQPQHF.

The rearrangement uses TRBV5-1 and TRBJ2-3; 9 nucleotides match TRBD2. Germline CDR1 SGHRS, CDR2 YFSETQ. The junction had 7 bases not matched to a gene; V was cut back by 0 bases and J by 2 bases. The CDR3 runs to 17 residues. CDR3 bases: TGCGCCAGCAGCTTGGGAGCTAGCGGGGCCTCCACAGATACGCAGTATTTT. Its protein product is CASSLGASGASTDTQYF.

The V and J genes are TRBV5-5 and TRBJ1-1; no firm D call. CDR3 length: 11 residues. V gave up 2 bases and J gave up 4 bases, with 3 bases separating them. In germline, CDR1 is SGHKS, CDR2 YYEKEE (reference sequence). The CDR3 region is CASSFVTEAFF. The CDR3 coding sequence is TGTGCCAGCAGCTTCGTCACTGAAGCTTTCTTT.

This clone occurred once. The J gene is TRBJ2-2, the V gene TRBV5-1; 14 nucleotides agree with TRBD2. The CDR3 totals 15 residues. Germline CDR1 reads SGHRS; CDR2 reads YFSETQ. V shed 7 bases and J 3 bases; nucleotides not matched to a gene: 2. In DNA, the CDR3 is TGCGCCAGCTCGGGACTAGCGGGGGACACCGGGGAGCTGTTTTTT. It yields the protein CASSGLAGDTGELFF.

This chain joins TRBV27 and TRBJ1-5, with 7 bases fitting TRBD1. Looked up from germline, CDR1 is MNHEY and CDR2 is SMNVEV (reference sequence). The CDR3 is made up of 15 amino acids. J gave up 5 bases and V 4 bases, and 8 bases lay outside the gene matches. CDR3 in amino acids: CASSYRGQSYQPQHF. CDR3 sequence (DNA): TGTGCCAGCAGTTATAGGGGGCAATCTTATCAGCCCCAGCATTTT.

In DNA form, the CDR3 reads TGTGCCAGCAGCCCCGAACCCGGCAGGAATGAAAAACTGTTTTTT. Its translation is CASSPEPGRNEKLFF. The chain combines TRBV4-2 with TRBJ1-4; D gene unclear. Trimming removed 4 bases from V and 5 bases from J, with 14 bases in between. The CDR3 has 15 amino acids. Germline values: CDR1 LGHNA, CDR2 YNFKEQ.

The CDR3 DNA reads TGTGCCAGCAGCCAAGTATTGGGGAGCACTGAAGCTTTCTTT. Residues: CASSQVLGSTEAFF. The chain couples TRBV3-1 (or the pseudogene TRBV3-2) to TRBJ1-1, with D unclear. There are 14 residues in the CDR3. Trimming pared 1 base from V and 4 bases from J, leaving 10 bases between. CDR1 is LGHDT and CDR2 is YNNKEL in the germline V gene (reference sequence).

V and J are TRBV2 and TRBJ1-2, with 7 bases lining up with TRBD1. The J segment lost 7 bases and the V segment lost 4 bases, leaving 6 bases of the junction unmatched. Germline-derived CDR1 and CDR2 are SNHLY and FYNNEI. The length of the CDR3 is 13 residues. The CDR3 region has the DNA TGTGCCAGCAGTGTAGCTCACAGGGGTGGCTACACCTTC. It is translated as CASSVAHRGGYTF.